The TCR beta chain described here comes from a study of cytomegalovirus exposure and HLA in healthy donors. Overall study findings and caveats: A prior analysis recorded that most TCR beta V segments were productive about 87% or about 30% of the time.

This clone was counted only a few times. Its antigen is unknown. The primer mix had 60 Vbeta and 13 Jbeta primers. Original processing notes: Around 10 million of the 80 million or so unique TCR beta chains counted in a later analysis were shared. Sequencing was performed with immunoSEQ multiplex PCR; in TCRdb, only in-frame clones are kept and a portion is missing. V and J calls and clone size come straight from that table; D and trimming were deduced from the DNA. The sample contains roughly 140,000 clones, 64% of which appear only once. The material sequenced was PBMCs. This receptor was obtained from a woman in her twenties or thirties in good health and CMV-seropositive.

CDR3 amino acids: CASSSGRGPSYEQYF. CDR3 sequence (DNA): TGTGCCAGCTCTAGCGGGAGAGGTCCCTCCTACGAGCAGTACTTC. The genes are TRBV27 and TRBJ2-7, with 10 positions matching TRBD2. CDR3 length: 15 amino acids. V trimming: 8 bases; J trimming: 0 bases; junction bases outside the gene matches: 7. From germline, CDR1 is MNHEY and CDR2 SMNVEV (reference sequence).